One T cell receptor (beta chain) is described in this entry. The clone's antigen remains unknown. There are no base qualities to consult, and no much larger clone falls within one base. The CDR3 covers 19 residues, taking in both the cysteine and the phenylalanine. The read is trimmed to its CDR3 DNA, 57 bases read in frame from base 1. TCRbeta CDR3 regions were amplified from genomic DNA by means of the immunoSEQ Assay, a bias-controlled multiplex PCR. In the source study's methods: Within the assay, amplification of reference gene primers was used to estimate how many nucleated cells each sample contained. Sequence reads were collapsed and filtered to measure the absolute abundance of every unique TCRbeta CDR3 rearrangement. For each sample, productive Simpson clonality was calculated by taking the square root of Simpson's diversity index across productive rearrangements. The table comes from immuneACCESS by way of TCRdb, which keeps in-frame sequences with V and J called. Part of the clones is missing from these tables; in studies checked, under half for an unresolved V gene and the rest for unknown reasons. Clone size and V and J calls were adopted from that table, with D and trimming inferred from the DNA. For this sample there are more than 40,000 clones; about 88% appear just once. The leading ten clones occupy around 8.7% of the sample.

The collaborating institutions used their own protocols to collect whole blood in K2EDTA tubes. For TCRbeta analysis, collaborators shipped samples in one of three forms: frozen whole blood, isolated PBMCs, or DNA extracted from either of those sample types. These data are taken from a study of blood T cell repertoires in COVID-19 (dated by TCRdb to 2018 to 2020). For the wider study: Collaborator samples came from the United States, Italy and Spain and covered acute and convalescent phases of COVID-19. The prospective study material was composed of cDNA or gDNA derived from T cells, B-cell-depleted T cells, or PBMCs. Subjects who had been exposed to COVID-19, were actively infected with it, or had recovered from it provided the deeply sampled blood TCRbeta repertoires that made up the dataset. The repertoires were made available in a free public database intended to serve as a resource for research on the immune response to SARS-CoV-2. The samples were drawn from two sources: the first 160 participants of the ongoing ImmuneRACE study, and fewer than 1,500 subjects contributed by 6 global collaborators. Sample metadata almost always included a de-identified subject ID, COVID-19 status, age in years and sex. Where available, HLA class I and class II types were taken from metadata supplied by the sample provider and were not determined by assay-based typing. The full study reports these points: The quantity of clinical and demographic metadata differed by source and by participant and was supplied without curation.

The sequenced sample was peripheral blood. The chain was built from TRBV21-1 and TRBJ1-6; TRBD1 is the table's D call, not checked against the DNA. TRBV21-1 corresponds to a pseudogene. This clonotype originated in a man aged 50 to 60 with active COVID-19. The nucleotide sequence is TGTGCCAGCAGCACCTGGACAGGGCGATCGGAGGGGTTTTCGTCACCCCTCCACTTT. Translation gives CASSTWTGRSEGFSSPLHF.